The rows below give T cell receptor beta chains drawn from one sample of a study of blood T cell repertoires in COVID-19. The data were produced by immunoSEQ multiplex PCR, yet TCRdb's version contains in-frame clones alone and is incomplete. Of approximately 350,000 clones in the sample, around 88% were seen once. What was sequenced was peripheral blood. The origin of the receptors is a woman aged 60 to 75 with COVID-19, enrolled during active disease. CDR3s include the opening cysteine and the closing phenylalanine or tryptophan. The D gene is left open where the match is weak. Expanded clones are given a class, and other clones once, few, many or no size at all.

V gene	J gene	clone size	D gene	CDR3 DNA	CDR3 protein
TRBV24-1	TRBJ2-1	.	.	TGTGCCACCAGTGCGGGATTAGGGGGCTCCTACAATGAGCAGTTCTTC	CATSAGLGGSYNEQFF
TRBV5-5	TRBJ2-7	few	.	TGTGCCAGCAGCTTGGCCATGCGACAGTCTGGCGACGAGCAGTACTTC	CASSLAMRQSGDEQYF
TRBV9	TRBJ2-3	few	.	TGTGCCAGCAGCGTAGCCGGGATGGCAGATACGCAGTATTTT	CASSVAGMADTQYF
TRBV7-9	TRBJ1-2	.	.	TGTGCCAGCAGCCAGAACTATGGCTACACCTTC	CASSQNYGYTF
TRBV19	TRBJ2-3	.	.	TGTGCCAGTACTTCAAACTGGGGGACTAGCACAGATACGCAGTATTTT	CASTSNWGTSTDTQYF
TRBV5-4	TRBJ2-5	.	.	TGTGCCAGCAGCGCGGACAGAACCCAAGAGACCCAGTACTTC	CASSADRTQETQYF
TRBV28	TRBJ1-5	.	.	TGTGCCAGCAGTCCAGCGGCAGGTCCGATGCGTCCCCAGCATTTT	CASSPAAGPMRPQHF
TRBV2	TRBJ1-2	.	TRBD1	TGTGCCAGCAGCAGAGACAGGGAGTCTGGCTACACCTTC	CASSRDRESGYTF
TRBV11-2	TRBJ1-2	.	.	TGTGCCAGCAGCTCCGGGACAAGCTATGGCTACACCTTC	CASSSGTSYGYTF
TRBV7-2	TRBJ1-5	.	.	TGTGCCAGCAGCTTTTGGGGGGGCCATAGCAATCAGCCCCAGCATTTT	CASSFWGGHSNQPQHF
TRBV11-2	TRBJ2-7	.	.	TGTGCCAGCAGTTTTGACAGCTTTACCTACGAGCAGTACTTC	CASSFDSFTYEQYF
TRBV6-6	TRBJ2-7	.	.	TGTGCCAGCAGTTACATGGACACTTACGAGCAGTACTTC	CASSYMDTYEQYF
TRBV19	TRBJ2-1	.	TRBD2	TGTGCCAGTAGTATAAGTACGGGGGGCAATGAGCAGTTCTTC	CASSISTGGNEQFF
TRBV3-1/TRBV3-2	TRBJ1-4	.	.	TGTGCCAGCAGCCATGATGCCGGGGAAACTGAAAAACTGTTTTTT	CASSHDAGETEKLFF
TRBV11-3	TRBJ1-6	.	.	TGTGCCAGCAGCTTGGGTCAGGACATCCCCAATTCACCCCTCCACTTT	CASSLGQDIPNSPLHF
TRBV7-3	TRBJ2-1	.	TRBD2	TGTGCCAGCAGCTTTAGCGGGGGGACGAACAATGAGCAGTTCTTC	CASSFSGGTNNEQFF
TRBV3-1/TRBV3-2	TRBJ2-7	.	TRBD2	TGTGCCAGCAGTCCTATGGGGGGGAGCTCCTACGAGCAGTACTTC	CASSPMGGSSYEQYF
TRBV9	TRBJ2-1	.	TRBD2	TGTGCCAGCAGCTCACCCCGTTGGGGGGGGGACAATGAGCAGTTCTTC	CASSSPRWGGDNEQFF
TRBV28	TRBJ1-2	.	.	TGTGCCAGCAGCCGAGGCTATGGCTACACCTTC	CASSRGYGYTF